This record looks at one TCR beta chain sequence and its context. This clone came up once. Its cognate antigen has yet to be identified. It has no much larger one-base neighbor in the sample; base qualities were not kept. Patients with a history of autoimmune disease or receiving systemic immunosuppression were excluded from the trial. Peripheral blood for TCR sequencing was drawn from every dose cohort at baseline, at cycle 4 day 1 and at cycle 7 day 1. Samples came from an open-label, multicenter, first-in-human phase I dose-escalation trial of ivuxolimab. Adults with locally advanced or metastatic head and neck squamous cell, hepatocellular, melanoma or renal cell carcinoma were enrolled in the trial. Before TCR sequencing, CD4+ T cells and CD8+ T cells were sorted from peripheral blood as separate populations. The data derive from a study of OX40 agonist ivuxolimab in advanced cancers. About the study as a whole: Ivuxolimab, which targeted the costimulatory receptor OX40 (CD134), was an agonistic, fully human IgG2 monoclonal antibody. Of the approximately 53 patients in dose escalation, about 20 had hepatocellular carcinoma, about 15 had melanoma, 9 had renal cell carcinoma and 9 had head and neck cancer. Partial responses were achieved by three dose-escalation patients, of whom one had hepatocellular carcinoma and two had cutaneous melanoma. The dose-escalation cohort was approximately 83% male with a mean age of approximately 60 years, ranging from roughly 20 to 80. Intravenous ivuxolimab was administered to patients every 2 weeks at six dose levels: 0.01, 0.1, 0.3, 1.5, 3 and 10 mg/kg. Prior anti-PD-1, anti-PD-L1 or anti-CTLA-4 therapy was permitted, and checkpoint inhibitors had been received by under 50% of dose-escalation patients. The paper covers the monotherapy dose-escalation part of the phase I ivuxolimab trial, which included N of about 50 patients. Peripheral TCRbeta sequencing was intended to test whether TCR sequence diversity was altered and clonal T-cell expansion was caused by ivuxolimab. The paper as a whole reports these results and caveats: After ivuxolimab, expanded clones were on average more numerous among CD8+ T cells than among CD4+ T cells. Partial responders in the 0.1-3.0 mg/kg groups had among the lowest normalized peripheral clonal expansion, especially among CD8+ T cells. Low levels of normalized T-cell clonal expansion were also shown by some nonresponding patients. At doses of 0.1 to 3.0 mg/kg, clonal expansion of both CD4+ and CD8+ T cells in blood was seen between baseline and week 6. Antigen specificity was not determined for the clonally expanded peripheral T cells.

The junction carries 5 bases between V and J, which are trimmed by 2 bases and 4 bases respectively. Via the germline V gene, CDR1 is SQVTM and CDR2 ANQGSEA. CDR3 length: 11 amino acids, cysteine to phenylalanine. CDR3 DNA is the only sequence kept; it has 33 bases, read in frame from the first base. To sequence the TCRbeta CDR3 region, genomic DNA was isolated from the sorted cells. The immunoSEQ Assay was used to sequence the TCRbeta CDR3 regions. In TCRdb, the immuneACCESS table is reduced to in-frame sequences with V and J assigned. These tables do not hold every clone; where another copy was compared, an unresolved V gene accounts for under half, and the others remain unexplained. The sample yields 70,000 or so clones; roughly 90% were counted once. The ten largest clones add up to about 9.1% of the sample.

This TCR came from an adult with an advanced solid tumor such as melanoma, head and neck, liver or kidney cancer. In this chain, TRBV29-1 is recombined with TRBJ2-5, with the D gene too uncertain to name. Sequenced here: CD4+ or CD8+ T cells sorted from blood, sampled in a trial of the OX40 agonist ivuxolimab. This receptor carries the CDR3 CSVEIVETQYF. The sequence in DNA is TGCAGCGTTGAAATTGTAGAGACCCAGTACTTC.